This TCR beta chain is from a study of shared clonotypes between healthy human individuals. TCRdb keeps only in-frame clones here, not all; method: immunoSEQ multiplex PCR. Of about 1 million clones detected, under 80% appear once; the ten largest clones hold about 1.5%. Trimming stripped 2 bases from V and 0 bases from J, with 4 bases between. In germline, CDR1 is WNHNN, CDR2 SYGVQD (reference sequence). The CDR3 contains 13 residues. None of the donors, who were healthy HIV-negative adults, had recently had acute infections or vaccinations. A CD45RA-negative memory subset and a CD45RA+ naive subset were separated from the CD4+ cells.

V and J are TRBV10-1 and TRBJ1-1; no clear D gene. This TCR came from a man between 18 and 35 years old in good health. The sample was memory CD4+ T cells sorted from blood. Subset defined: CD45RA-negative fraction. CDR3 loop: CASSEGVNTEAFF. The CDR3 region has the DNA TGCGCCAGCAGTGAGGGGGTGAACACTGAAGCTTTCTTT.